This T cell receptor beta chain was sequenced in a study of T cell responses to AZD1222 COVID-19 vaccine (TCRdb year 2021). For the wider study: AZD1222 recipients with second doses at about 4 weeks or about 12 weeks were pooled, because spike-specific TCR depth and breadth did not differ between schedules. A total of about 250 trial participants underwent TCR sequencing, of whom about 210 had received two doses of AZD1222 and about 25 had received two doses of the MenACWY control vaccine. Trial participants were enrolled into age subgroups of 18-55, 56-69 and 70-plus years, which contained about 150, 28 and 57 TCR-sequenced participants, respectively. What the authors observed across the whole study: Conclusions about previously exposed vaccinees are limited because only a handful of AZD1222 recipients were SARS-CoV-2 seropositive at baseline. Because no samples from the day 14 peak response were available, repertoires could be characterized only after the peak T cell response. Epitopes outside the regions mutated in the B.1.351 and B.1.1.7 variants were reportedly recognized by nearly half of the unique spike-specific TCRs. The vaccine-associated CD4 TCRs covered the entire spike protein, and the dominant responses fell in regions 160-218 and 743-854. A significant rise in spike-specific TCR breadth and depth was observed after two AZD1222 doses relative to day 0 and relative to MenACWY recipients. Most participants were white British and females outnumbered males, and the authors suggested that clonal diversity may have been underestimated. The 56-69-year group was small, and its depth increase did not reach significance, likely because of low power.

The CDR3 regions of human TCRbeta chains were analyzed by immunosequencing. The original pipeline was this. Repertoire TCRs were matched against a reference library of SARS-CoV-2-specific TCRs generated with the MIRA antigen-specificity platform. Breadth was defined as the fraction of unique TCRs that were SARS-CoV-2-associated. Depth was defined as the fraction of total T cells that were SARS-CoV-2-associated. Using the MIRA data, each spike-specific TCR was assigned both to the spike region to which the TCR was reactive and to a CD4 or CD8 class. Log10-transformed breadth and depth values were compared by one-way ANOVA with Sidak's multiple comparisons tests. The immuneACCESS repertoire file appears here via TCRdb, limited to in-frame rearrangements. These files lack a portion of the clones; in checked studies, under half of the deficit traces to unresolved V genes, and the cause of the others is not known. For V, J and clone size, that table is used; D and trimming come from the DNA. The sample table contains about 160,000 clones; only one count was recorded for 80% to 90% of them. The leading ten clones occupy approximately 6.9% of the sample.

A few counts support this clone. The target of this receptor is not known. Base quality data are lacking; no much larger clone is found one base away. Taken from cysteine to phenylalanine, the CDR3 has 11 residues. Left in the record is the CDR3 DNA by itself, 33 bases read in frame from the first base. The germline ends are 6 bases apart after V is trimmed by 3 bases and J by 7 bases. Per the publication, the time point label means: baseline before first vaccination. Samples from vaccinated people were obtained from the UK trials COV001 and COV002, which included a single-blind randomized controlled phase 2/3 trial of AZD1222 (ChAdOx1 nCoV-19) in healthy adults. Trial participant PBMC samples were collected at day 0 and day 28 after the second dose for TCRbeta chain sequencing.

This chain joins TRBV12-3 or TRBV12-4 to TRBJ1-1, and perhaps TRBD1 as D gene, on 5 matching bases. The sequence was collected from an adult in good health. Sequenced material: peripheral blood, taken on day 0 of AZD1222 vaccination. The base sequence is TGTGCCAGCAGTTTTACAGGTGAAGCTTTCTTT. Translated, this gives CASSFTGEAFF.